The source of this T cell receptor beta chain is a study of monozygotic twins with inflammatory bowel disease (dated by TCRdb to about 2019). For the study in its entirety: The complete study included around 30 monozygotic twin pairs: 19 IBD-discordant Danish pairs and nine German pairs, of which four were IBD-concordant and five were IBD-discordant. The search for disease-associated traits relied mainly on comparing, within discordant pairs, IBD patients with their genetically identical healthy co-twins. Each individual had, on average, about 151 000 unique TCRalpha sequences and 181 000 unique TCRbeta sequences available for analysis.

Library preparation was by 5' RACE. Preparation of each TCR library used 3,000 to 4,000 ng of total RNA. For each sample, cDNA synthesis was carried out in eight separate reactions using SMARTScribe reverse transcriptase. During cDNA synthesis, template switching introduced unique molecular identifiers that contained a 6-nucleotide sample barcode. Two nested PCRs of approximately 16 and 10 cycles amplified the TCRalpha and TCRbeta cDNA, and bead purification followed each PCR. Before amplification, the cDNA was treated with uracil DNA-glycosylase and purified using the QIAquick PCR purification kit. The second PCR was the step at which Illumina TruSeq-compatible adapters and sample-specific barcodes were added. TapeStation and Qubit were used to check library quality and concentration, and 5 ng of each library was pooled. Pooled libraries were sequenced on an Illumina HiSeq2500 single-index Rapid Run with 2 x 100 bp reads and custom sequencing primers. The paper's data handling went like this. MiGEC version 1.2.6 was used for UMI-based consensus assembly, which corrected PCR and sequencing errors. MiXCR version 2.1.1 was used for V(D)J alignment, clonotype assembly and CDR3 extraction. Normalisation of gene usage, clonotype sharing and MAIT/NKT TCR abundance was achieved by analysing the top 1000, 10 000 and 20 000 clonotypes per sample. After downsampling to 27 000 UMIs, diversity was calculated as the inverse Simpson index using the vegan R package. Paired Mann-Whitney U tests on discordant twin pairs were used, with Benjamini-Hochberg multiple-testing correction. The reads went through TCRdb reprocessing, and each CDR3 protein sequence gets one entry with no DNA. It is TCRdb's table, rather than the study itself, that gives the V and J calls and clone size. The sample's clone listing holds about 130,000 distinct CDR3 sequences. Clones ranked in the top ten supply roughly 1.2% of the sample.

The study at large found these results: The results gave no support for a single strong signal or clonotype linked to IBD. Different T cell subtypes could not be distinguished in the analysis. IBD patients shared fewer clonotypes with other individuals than healthy twins did, most markedly in patients showing signs of disease activity. Repertoire similarity did not differ between concordant and discordant twins, possibly due to limited statistical power. A decrease in TCRbeta repertoire diversity, as measured by inverse Simpson index, was observed in IBD patients compared with their healthy co-twins. Background noise and inter-individual variability may have been introduced into the repertoires by the differing immunosuppressive treatments among patients.

Details on this clonotype: Its antigen remains undetermined.

Taken from the germline V gene, the CDR1 and CDR2 loops are SGHRS and YFSETQ. The CDR3 spans 15 residues, from the cysteine through the phenylalanine. No DNA is recorded. From each donor, an approximately 2.4 ml peripheral blood sample was collected into PAXgene tubes and kept at -80 degrees C. Without any T cell sorting, total RNA was extracted from whole blood using the PAXgene blood miRNA kit on an automated QIAcube. Peripheral blood from monozygotic twin pairs concordant or discordant for inflammatory bowel disease was subjected to deep TCRalpha and TCRbeta repertoire profiling with unique molecular barcoding. For every twin pair, smoking habits were documented, and each individual was categorised as a current, former or never smoker.

The sample taken for sequencing was blood. The chain is encoded by TRBV5-1 joined to TRBJ2-7; TCRdb's D call, TRBD2, is unchecked because there is no DNA. This clonotype originated in a human donor with ulcerative colitis or Crohn's disease, or a healthy co-twin of an affected twin (not recorded which). The CDR3 reads as follows: CASSLKTDYPYEQYF. Supplemented by the reference TRBV5-1 and TRBJ2-7 proteins around the CDR3, the complete variable domain is KAGVTQTPRYLIKTRGQQVTLSCSPISGHRSVSWYQQTPGQGLQFLFEYFSETQRNKGNFPGRFSGRQFSNSRSEMNVSTLELGDSALYLCASSLKTDYPYEQYFGPGTRLTVT.